This TCR beta chain appears in the sequencing data of a study of cytomegalovirus exposure and HLA in healthy donors. Primers included in the PCR were 60 Vbeta and 13 Jbeta primers. Sequenced by immunoSEQ multiplex PCR; TCRdb stores in-frame clones only, minus some. Its table records about 67,000 clones. V shed 2 bases and J 0 bases; nucleotides not matched to a gene: 1. This CDR3 is built from 16 residues. Germline CDR1 and CDR2: LGHNA and YNFKEQ. Notes on this clone: Its antigen is unknown.

Notes on the study in general: Later analysis showed TCR association rates varying by HLA locus, highest for DRB1 and lowest for HLA-C.

The source of this sequence is a man aged 25-40 years in good health and CMV-seropositive. The V gene is TRBV4-2, the J gene TRBJ2-6; 7 positions agree with TRBD1. Sequencing used PBMCs. This CDR3 reads CASSQSGGSGANVLTF. The CDR3 DNA sequence: TGTGCCAGCAGCCAATCAGGGGGCTCTGGGGCCAACGTCCTGACTTTC.